This T cell receptor (beta chain) was recorded in a study of blood T cell repertoires in COVID-19. This clone came up a few times. The assay was immunoSEQ multiplex PCR, and TCRdb's table has in-frame clones only and misses some. This table has around 370,000 clones, around nine tenths appearing once. Trimming cost V 4 bases and J 4 bases; bases outside gene matches: 12. Germline V CDR1 and CDR2: MNHNS, SASEGT. The CDR3 is 17 amino acids. This TCR came from a young woman who had recovered from COVID-19. Material: peripheral blood. This chain connects TRBV6-1 to TRBJ2-1; TRBD2 agrees at 8 bases. This CDR3 reads CASSVQGSGSRYNEQFF. The CDR3 region has the DNA TGTGCCAGCAGTGTCCAGGGGAGCGGGAGCAGGTACAATGAGCAGTTCTTC.